The clone carrying this T cell receptor (beta chain) was recorded once. The data were obtained in a study of shared T cell receptors in the human thymus. CDR1 MDHEN and CDR2 SYDVKM come from the germline V gene. The CDR3 has 14 amino acids. Between the trimmed V and J ends, which lost 2 bases and 5 bases, there was a span of 10 bases. Data came from immunoSEQ multiplex PCR; TCRdb stores just in-frame clones and leaves some out. In the table there are hundreds of thousands of clones, more than 70% of which are singletons. These records were also assigned to another study, of human thymus T cells. That report notes: Thymic samples were excised during corrective heart operations. Related work found strong thymic repertoire overlap between unrelated individuals.

The chain carries TRBV28 and TRBJ1-5; D is undetermined. Sequenced: thymocytes. This TCR came from a boy less than two years old with a congenital heart defect. CDR3 sequence: CASSLVYDYQPQHF. The CDR3 DNA reads as TGTGCCAGCAGTTTAGTTTACGACTATCAGCCCCAGCATTTT. The whole variable domain, filled in from reference TRBV28 and TRBJ1-5, reads DVKVTQSSRYLVKRTGEKVFLECVQDMDHENMFWYRQDPGLGLRLIYFSYDVKMKEKGDIPEGYSVSREKKERFSLILESASTNQTSMYLCASSLVYDYQPQHFGDGTRLSIL.